These 23 T cell receptor beta chains originate from one sample sequenced in a study of blood T cell repertoires in COVID-19. Sequencing used immunoSEQ multiplex PCR; TCRdb keeps in-frame clones, though not all of them. The sample includes about 60,000 clones, 80% to 90% of them seen just once. Sequences were obtained from peripheral blood. All receptors come from a human donor with active COVID-19. The donor label of this sample is uncertain.

The chain employs TRBV19 and TRBJ2-1, with D possibly matching TRBD1 (5 bases). Germline CDR1 reads LNHDA; CDR2 reads SQIVND (reference sequence). This CDR3 is 14 amino acids long. The V gene lost 2 bases and the J gene lost 5 bases, with 10 bases spanning the gap. The CDR3 nucleotides read TGTGCCAGTAGTATAACAGGTACGGACAATGAGCAGTTCTTC. Residues: CASSITGTDNEQFF. The whole variable domain, filled in from reference TRBV19 and TRBJ2-1, reads DGGITQSPKYLFRKEGQNVTLSCEQNLNHDAMYWYRQDPGQGLRLIYYSQIVNDFQKGDIAEGYSVSREKKESFPLTVTSAQKNPTAFYLCASSITGTDNEQFFGPGTRLTVL.

V and J are TRBV4-1 and TRBJ1-6; 9 bases agree with TRBD1. Germline-derived CDR1 and CDR2 are MGHRA and YSYEKL. The V and J ends lost 4 bases and 6 bases, in that order; junction bases with no gene match: 13. CDR3 length: 18 residues. Here the CDR3 DNA reads TGCGCCAGCAGCCGGTTTCTTACCGGGACAGGGATTAATTCACCCCTCCACTTT. This codes for CASSRFLTGTGINSPLHF.

The chain couples TRBV6-5 to TRBJ2-1; D might be TRBD2 (6 bases). V was trimmed by 4 bases and J by 4 bases, leaving 14 bases between them. This CDR3 spans 15 amino acids. In germline, CDR1 is MNHEY, CDR2 SVGAGI. The CDR3 reads CASSLGPAGYNEQFF. The CDR3 region has the DNA TGTGCCAGCAGTTTGGGCCCCGCGGGGTACAATGAGCAGTTCTTC.

V and J are TRBV6-2 or TRBV6-3 and TRBJ2-7; 7 bases are a match to TRBD1. From germline, CDR1 is MNHEY and CDR2 SVGEGT. Trimming removed 6 bases from V and 1 base from J; junction bases left unmatched: 6. The CDR3 sequence is 14 residues long. The CDR3 loop is CASSPRDRSYEQYF. The CDR3 bases are TGTGCCAGCAGCCCCCGGGACAGATCCTACGAGCAGTACTTC.

In its sample, this clone was seen once. The V gene is TRBV2, the J gene TRBJ2-7, with 11 bases identical to TRBD2. The germline V gene has CDR1 SNHLY and CDR2 FYNNEI. This CDR3 is 17 amino acids long. Trimming at V came to 2 bases and at J to 1 base, leaving 7 bases not matched to a gene. CDR3 sequence reads: CASSEIQGLAASYEQYF. CDR3 sequence (DNA): TGTGCCAGCAGTGAAATCCAGGGACTAGCGGCTTCCTACGAGCAGTACTTC.

The J gene is TRBJ2-6, the V gene TRBV7-2; D uncertain. Germline V gene lookup returns CDR1 SGHTA and CDR2 FQGNSA. The CDR3 length is 13 residues. Trimming cost V 7 bases and J 2 bases, with 6 bases left between them. This chain's CDR3 is CASILPGANVLTF. CDR3 coding DNA: TGTGCCAGCATCCTCCCTGGGGCCAACGTCCTGACTTTC.

This chain uses TRBV6-1 with TRBJ1-4; 10 positions agree with TRBD1. Germline V CDR1 and CDR2: MNHNS, SASEGT. CDR3 length: 16 residues. The J segment lost 5 bases and the V segment lost 0 bases, leaving 3 bases of the junction unmatched. The CDR3 DNA reads TGTGCCAGCAGTGAAGCAGGGACAGGGGTGAATGAAAAACTGTTTTTT. It codes for CASSEAGTGVNEKLFF.

This clone was counted only a few times. The gene calls are TRBV4-2 and TRBJ2-7, with D possibly TRBD2 on 6 matching bases. The germline V gene has CDR1 LGHNA and CDR2 YNFKEQ. Trimming removed 2 bases from V and 7 bases from J, with 21 bases in between. The CDR3 totals 16 residues. Here the CDR3 reads CASSQHRASIAGEQYF. CDR3 nucleotide sequence: TGTGCCAGCAGCCAACACCGGGCCTCAATCGCGGGGGAGCAGTACTTC.

V usage is TRBV28 and J usage is TRBJ2-1; D is unresolved. With 3 bases removed from V and 5 bases from J, the gap between germline ends came to 8 bases. CDR3 length: 13 amino acids. The V gene's germline CDR1 is MDHEN and CDR2 SYDVKM. The CDR3 sequence is CASSLPVNNEQFF. DNA of the CDR3: TGTGCCAGCAGTTTGCCAGTCAACAATGAGCAGTTCTTC.

V usage is TRBV28 and J usage is TRBJ2-5, with D possibly being TRBD2 (6 bases). This CDR3 is 13 amino acids long. Per the germline V gene, CDR1 is MDHEN and CDR2 is SYDVKM. Trimming took 3 bases from V and 3 from J, leaving 8 bases between them. The CDR3 DNA sequence: TGTGCCAGCAGTTTTGGGGGGAAAGAGACCCAGTACTTC. It translates to CASSFGGKETQYF.

The chain has TRBV11-2 and TRBJ2-1, with D tentatively TRBD1 (6 bases). Germline V gene lookup returns CDR1 SGHAT and CDR2 FQNNGV. The CDR3 spans 19 residues. V lost 5 bases, J lost 2 bases, and 25 bases lay in between. In DNA, the CDR3 is TGTGCCAGCAGCCTCGACAACCGCAGGGGTAGGGGCGCCTACAATGAGCAGTTCTTC. Its protein product is CASSLDNRRGRGAYNEQFF.

Concerning this clone itself: The same CDR3 also results from other DNA sequences found in this sample. The chain carries TRBV7-9 and TRBJ2-7; 7 bases line up with TRBD1. In germline, CDR1 is SEHNR, CDR2 FQNEAQ (reference sequence). Germline trimming cut 1 base from V and 3 bases from J; bases unmatched to any gene: 0. This CDR3 has 13 residues. CDR3 protein: CASSLDRGYEQYF. CDR3 coding DNA: TGTGCCAGCAGCTTAGACAGGGGCTACGAGCAGTACTTC.

This clone was detected only once. This rearrangement joins TRBV5-1 to TRBJ2-3; TRBD1 aligns across 8 bases. V was clipped by 0 bases and J by 2 bases; unmatched bases: 2. Looked up from germline, CDR1 is SGHRS and CDR2 is YFSETQ. The CDR3 consists of 15 residues. Here the CDR3 reads CASSLGQGHTDTQYF. The CDR3 region has the DNA TGCGCCAGCAGCTTGGGACAGGGGCACACAGATACGCAGTATTTT. Together with reference TRBV5-1 and TRBJ2-3, the CDR3 gives the full variable domain: KAGVTQTPRYLIKTRGQQVTLSCSPISGHRSVSWYQQTPGQGLQFLFEYFSETQRNKGNFPGRFSGRQFSNSRSEMNVSTLELGDSALYLCASSLGQGHTDTQYFGPGTRLTVL.

This clone was counted between two and nine times. The V and J genes are TRBV11-3 and TRBJ2-3, with 7 nucleotides matching TRBD1. The germline CDR1 and CDR2 sequences are SGHNT and YENEEA. The CDR3 totals 14 residues. Trimming removed 6 bases from V and 5 bases from J; junction bases left unmatched: 8. In nucleotides, the CDR3 is TGTGCCAGCAGTTCCCGGGACAGTGGAGATACGCAGTATTTT. Translation gives CASSSRDSGDTQYF.

The gene calls are TRBV9 and TRBJ2-3; the match to TRBD2 covers 10 bases. This CDR3 is built from 16 residues. Trimming cost V 4 bases and J 6 bases; bases outside gene matches: 11. Per the germline V gene, CDR1 is SGDLS and CDR2 is YYNGEE. The CDR3 DNA follows: TGTGCCAGCAGCTTCGGGACTAGCGATAGAAGGGATACGCAGTATTTT. Encoded protein: CASSFGTSDRRDTQYF.

The chain is built from TRBV6-2 or TRBV6-3 and TRBJ2-3; 7 nucleotides line up with TRBD2. With V trimmed by 5 bases and J by 4 bases, 9 bases remained unmatched. The germline V gene has CDR1 MNHEY and CDR2 SVGEGT. The CDR3 has 15 residues. CDR3 amino acids: CASSPLAGVPDTQYF. As DNA, the CDR3 is TGTGCCAGCAGTCCACTTGCGGGAGTACCAGATACGCAGTATTTT.

This chain uses TRBV7-2 with TRBJ2-7; 10 bases are shared with TRBD2. The CDR3 runs 15 residues. CDR1 is SGHTA, CDR2 FQGNSA, per germline. The ends lost 7 bases at V and 3 bases at J; junction bases unmatched: 9. The DNA for the CDR3 is TGTGCCAGCACTCTAGCGGGAGAGCCAATCTACGAGCAGTACTTC. It yields the protein CASTLAGEPIYEQYF.

The CDR3 bases are TGTGCCAGCAGTTTAAGGGACAGTAGTGAAAAACTGTTTTTT. Amino acids: CASSLRDSSEKLFF. The J gene is TRBJ1-4, the V gene TRBV27; 7 bases map to TRBD1. Germline values: CDR1 MNHEY, CDR2 SMNVEV (reference sequence). V was clipped by 2 bases and J by 7 bases; unmatched bases: 4. This CDR3 has 14 residues.

The chain links TRBV6-4 to TRBJ2-1; a weak D match, TRBD2 (6 bases). V was trimmed by 4 bases and J by 3 bases, leaving 16 bases between them. This CDR3 spans 16 amino acids. Germline values: CDR1 MRHNA, CDR2 SNTAGT. The chain's CDR3 is CASSGLGGENYNEQFF. As DNA, the CDR3 is TGTGCCAGCAGTGGACTTGGCGGGGAAAACTACAATGAGCAGTTCTTC.

This chain uses TRBV7-2 with TRBJ2-5; 7 nucleotides align to TRBD1. V lost 5 bases to trimming and J lost 3 bases; unmatched junction nucleotides: 6. In germline, CDR1 is SGHTA, CDR2 FQGNSA. The CDR3 is 14 residues long. The CDR3 sequence: CASSPGGTEETQYF. The DNA for the CDR3 is TGTGCCAGCAGCCCGGGTGGGACAGAAGAGACCCAGTACTTC.

The chain employs TRBV27 and TRBJ2-1, with 7 nucleotides matching TRBD1. CDR3 length: 18 residues. Germline-derived CDR1 and CDR2 are MNHEY and SMNVEV (reference sequence). V was clipped by 1 base and J by 2 bases; unmatched bases: 11. The CDR3 loop reads CASSLWPTGESTYNEQFF. The CDR3 DNA reads TGTGCCAGCAGTTTATGGCCCACAGGGGAATCAACCTACAATGAGCAGTTCTTC.

This CDR3 reads CASSFRADTQYF. The CDR3 coding sequence is TGTGCCAGCAGTTTTCGTGCAGATACGCAGTATTTT. The chain is built from TRBV28 and TRBJ2-3; D uncertain. The length of the CDR3 is 12 residues. Germline V CDR1 and CDR2: MDHEN, SYDVKM. Trimming removed 3 bases from V and 4 bases from J, with 5 bases in between.

This chain joins TRBV7-9 and TRBJ1-4, with a weak D call TRBD1 (6 bases). The CDR3 loop spans 14 amino acids. CDR1 is SEHNR and CDR2 is FQNEAQ in the germline V gene (reference sequence). Trimming removed 3 bases at V and 5 bases at J, with 10 bases between. CDR3 region: CASSFSGTNEKLFF. CDR3 sequence (DNA): TGTGCCAGCAGCTTTTCAGGGACAAATGAAAAACTGTTTTTT.